Presented here are 9 T cell receptor beta chains from one specimen sequenced in a study of cytomegalovirus exposure and HLA in healthy donors (dated by TCRdb to 2017 to 2019). Receptors were amplified or captured by the immunoSEQ multiplex PCR assay. For the multiplex PCR, a mixture combining 60 forward primers for TCR Vbeta segments and 13 reverse primers for TCR Jbeta segments was used. What TCRdb holds here is the immuneACCESS table cut down to in-frame rearrangements. Part of the clones is not present; checked against another copy, under half of the missing clones reflect an unresolved V gene, and the others are unexplained. The sample includes fewer than 250,000 clones, with approximately 87% observed a single time. The leading ten clones occupy around 1.2% of the sample. Material for sequencing was PBMCs. These receptor sequences come from a human donor in good health.

The CDR3: CASGREGRETQYF. In nucleotides, the CDR3 is TGCGCCAGCGGCAGGGAAGGTCGGGAGACCCAGTACTTC. The J gene is TRBJ2-5, the V gene TRBV5-1; TRBD1 might be the D (5 bases). The V gene's germline CDR1 is SGHRS and CDR2 YFSETQ. The CDR3 length is 13 residues. Trimming cost V 7 bases and J 5 bases, with 15 bases left between them. Looking up the rest from reference TRBV5-1 and TRBJ2-5 gives the full variable domain: KAGVTQTPRYLIKTRGQQVTLSCSPISGHRSVSWYQQTPGQGLQFLFEYFSETQRNKGNFPGRFSGRQFSNSRSEMNVSTLELGDSALYLCASGREGRETQYFGPGTRLLVL.

For this clone: One end of the junction is discordant with germline, which a read error may explain. The chain recombines TRBV7-7 with TRBJ1-2; 10 bases are a match to TRBD1. The CDR3 sequence is 15 residues long. Germline V gene lookup returns CDR1 SSHAT and CDR2 FNYEAQ (reference sequence). CDR3 sequence (DNA): TGTGCTAGCAGCCCGGGACAGGGGTCATACTATGGCTACACCTTC. This gives the protein CASSPGQGSYYGYTF. Drawing the rest from reference TRBV7-7 and TRBJ1-2, the complete variable domain is GAGVSQSPRYKVTKRGQDVTLRCDPISSHATLYWYQQALGQGPEFLTYFNYEAQPDKSGLPSDRFSAERPEGSISTLTIQRTEQRDSAMYRCASSPGQGSYYGYTFGSGTRLTVV.

This clone was picked up one time. V and J are TRBV6-6 and TRBJ2-7; TRBD1 might be the D (7 bases). This CDR3 contains 15 residues. CDR1 MNHNY and CDR2 SVGAGI come from the germline V gene (reference sequence). The germline V and J ends were trimmed by 0 bases and 4 bases, with 13 bases remaining between them. The CDR3 here is CASSYSSQGGYEQYF. CDR3 nucleotides: TGTGCCAGCAGTTACTCGAGTCAGGGGGGTTACGAGCAGTACTTC.

This chain joins TRBV6-6 and TRBJ2-7, with TRBD1 as a possible D gene (7 bases). CDR1 and CDR2 (germline): MNHNY, SVGAGI (reference sequence). V lost 0 bases, J lost 5 bases, and 14 bases lay in between. This CDR3 is 15 amino acids long. This CDR3 reads CASSYSAGGLDEQYF. In DNA, the CDR3 is TGTGCCAGCAGTTACTCTGCAGGGGGGTTGGACGAGCAGTACTTC.

In this sample, this clone turned up once. This chain connects TRBV5-1 to TRBJ2-7; 7 nucleotides line up with TRBD2. V lost 2 bases to trimming and J lost 7 bases; unmatched junction nucleotides: 9. This CDR3 has 14 amino acids. The germline gives CDR1 SGHRS, CDR2 YFSETQ. CDR3 residues: CASSLPGLSTEQYF. The CDR3 region has the DNA TGCGCCAGCAGCTTACCGGGACTATCTACTGAGCAGTACTTC.

The genes are TRBV9 and TRBJ2-3; 7 bases agree with TRBD2. The CDR3 has 12 residues. Trimming at V came to 4 bases and at J to 6 bases, leaving 2 bases not matched to a gene. Germline CDR1 SGDLS, CDR2 YYNGEE. This chain's CDR3 is CASSWEGDTQYF. DNA of the CDR3: TGTGCCAGCAGCTGGGAGGGGGATACGCAGTATTTT. The complete variable domain, with remaining parts taken from reference TRBV9 and TRBJ2-3, reads DSGVTQTPKHLITATGQRVTLRCSPRSGDLSVYWYQQSLDQGLQFLIQYYNGEERAKGNILERFSAQQFPDLHSELNLSSLELGDSALYFCASSWEGDTQYFGPGTRLTVL.

The V and J genes are TRBV7-6 and TRBJ2-4, with 8 bases matching TRBD1. Germline V gene data show CDR1 as SGHVS and CDR2 as FNYEAQ. V shed 3 bases, J shed 1 base, and the junction held 8 bases outside the gene matches. The CDR3 length is 17 residues. The CDR3 sequence is CASSFGTGGWAKNIQYF. The CDR3, as DNA: TGTGCCAGCAGCTTCGGAACAGGGGGATGGGCCAAAAACATTCAGTACTTC.

This clone appeared a few times. This chain uses TRBV7-9 with TRBJ1-1; possibly TRBD1 for D (5 bases). V was shortened by 5 bases and J by 1 base, with 8 bases between the two germline ends. The CDR3 has 13 residues. The germline V gene has CDR1 SEHNR and CDR2 FQNEAQ (reference sequence). The CDR3 region has the DNA TGTGCCAGCAGCCGCGGGGCGAACACTGAAGCTTTCTTT. This translates into CASSRGANTEAFF.

This clone came up once. This chain links TRBV11-2 with TRBJ2-1; 11 positions agree with TRBD2. Germline V gene data show CDR1 as SGHAT and CDR2 as FQNNGV. The CDR3 runs 15 residues. V shed 5 bases, J shed 5 bases, and the junction held 5 bases outside the gene matches. CDR3: CASSPTSGVNNEQFF. The CDR3 region has the DNA TGTGCCAGCAGCCCGACTAGCGGGGTAAACAATGAGCAGTTCTTC.